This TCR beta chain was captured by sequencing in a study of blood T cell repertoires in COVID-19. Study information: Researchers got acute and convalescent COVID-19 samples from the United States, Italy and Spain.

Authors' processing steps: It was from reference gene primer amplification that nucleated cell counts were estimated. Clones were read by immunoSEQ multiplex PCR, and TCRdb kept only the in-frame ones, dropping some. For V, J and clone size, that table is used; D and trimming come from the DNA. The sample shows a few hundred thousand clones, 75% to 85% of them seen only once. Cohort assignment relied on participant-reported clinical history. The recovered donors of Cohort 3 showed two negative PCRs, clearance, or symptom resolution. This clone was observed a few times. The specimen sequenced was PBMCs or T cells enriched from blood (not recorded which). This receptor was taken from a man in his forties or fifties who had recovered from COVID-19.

CDR3 in amino acids: CASSWGDYNEQFF. In nucleotides, the CDR3 is TGCGCCAGCAGCTGGGGGGACTACAATGAGCAGTTCTTC. V usage is TRBV5-1 and J usage is TRBJ2-1; weak D call: TRBD2 (6 bases). V was clipped by 3 bases and J by 3 bases, with 7 bases between them. Germline CDR1 SGHRS, CDR2 YFSETQ. The CDR3 is 13 amino acids.